This T cell receptor (beta chain) was sequenced for a study of PD-L1 blockade in urothelial cancer. At the level of the study: Prior exposure to chemotherapy in patients amounted to 0 to 3 regimens received. Researchers looked at the blood 3 weeks (second dose) and 6 weeks after treatment began.

Using immunoSEQ multiplex PCR, the repertoire was profiled, and TCRdb retains in-frame clones only, with some absent. In the table there are under 95,000 clones, roughly 84% of which are singletons. Time point indicated: pretreatment peripheral blood. Trimming took off 7 bases at V and 5 bases at J, with 20 bases between the two ends. CDR3 size: 15 residues. Per the germline V gene, CDR1 is MDHEN and CDR2 is SYDVKM. On this clone itself: Its target is unknown.

Study-wide findings and caveats: Improved survival was predicted by pretreatment blood TCR clonality below the median.

This receptor was identified in a man aged 60 to 75 with urothelial cancer. The V gene is TRBV28, the J gene TRBJ1-1, with D maybe TRBD1 (5 bases). The material sequenced was PBMCs, taken around atezolizumab (anti-PD-L1) treatment. CDR3 nucleotide sequence: TGTGCCAGCACCAACCTCGGAGCAGGGAGGACTGAAGCTTTCTTT. Amino acids: CASTNLGAGRTEAFF.